The 8 T cell receptor beta chains below were found in one sample sequenced in a study of spatial heterogeneity in lung cancer. A single record per CDR3 protein comes from TCRdb applying MiXCR to the 5' RACE reads. This table has 35,000 to 50,000 distinct CDR3 sequences, approximately 22% appearing once. Indicated time point: blood at routine non-recurrence follow-up after resection. Sample: PBMCs, taken at follow-up. These receptors were taken from a female donor with early-stage non-small cell lung cancer.

This clonotype appeared many times. The chain carries TRBV25-1 and TRBJ2-2; D call uncertain. Trimming removed 8 bases at V and 8 bases at J, with 15 bases between. Germline CDR1 is MGHDK and CDR2 is SYGVNS. CDR3 length equals 13 residues. CDR3 residues: CASAVVSGGELFF. The CDR3 DNA is TGTGCCAGCGCCGTGGTCTCTGGGGGGGAGCTGTTTTTT.

This clonotype was picked up many times. V gene TRBV29-1 combines with J gene TRBJ2-5; D remains ambiguous. Trimming cost V 0 bases and J 9 bases, with 14 bases left between them. This CDR3 spans 13 amino acids. The germline CDR1 and CDR2 sequences are SQVTM and ANQGSEA. CDR3 DNA: TGCAGCGTTGAAGAAACCAGGCCCGGTCCCCAGTACTTC. Translated: CSVEETRPGPQYF. The whole variable domain, filled in from reference TRBV29-1 and TRBJ2-5, reads SAVISQKPSRDICQRGTSLTIQCQVDSQVTMMFWYRQQPGQSLTLIATANQGSEATYESGFVIDKFPISRPNLTFSTLTVSNMSPEDSSIYLCSVEETRPGPQYFGPGTRLLVL.

This clonotype was seen a handful of times. The V and J genes are TRBV12-3 or TRBV12-4 and TRBJ2-5; TRBD2 is a possible D gene (5 bases). V shed 8 bases and J shed 0 bases, with 10 bases lying between them. The CDR3 length is 13 residues. Here the CDR3 reads CASGERNQETQYF. In DNA form, the CDR3 reads TGTGCCAGCGGTGAGCGGAACCAAGAGACCCAGTACTTC.

The chain recombines TRBV10-3 with TRBJ2-7; 8 bases fit TRBD1. The CDR3 contains 13 residues. The V gene end was trimmed by 4 bases and the J gene end by 7 bases; junction bases not matched to a gene: 6. Germline V gene data show CDR1 as ENHRY and CDR2 as SYGVKD. The CDR3 nucleotides are TGTGCCATCAGTGCGGACAGGGAAATAGAGCAGTACGTC. This encodes CAISADREIEQYV.

V is TRBV25-1 and J is TRBJ2-2; D gene unclear. Germline V gene lookup returns CDR1 MGHDK and CDR2 SYGVNS. V dropped 4 bases and J dropped 5 bases, with 5 bases sitting between them. The CDR3 contains 12 residues. The CDR3 DNA reads TGTGCCAGCAGTGGACCAACCGGGGAGCTGTTTTTT. Translation: CASSGPTGELFF.

This clonotype appeared many times. The chain has TRBV11-2 and TRBJ1-4, with TRBD1 matching over 7 bases. This CDR3 region has 15 residues. The junction had 11 bases not matched to a gene; V was cut back by 2 bases and J by 11 bases. Germline V gives CDR1 SGHAT, CDR2 FQNNGV. The CDR3 DNA sequence: TGTGCCAGCAGCTTACTGGGGGACAGCCTTCCTAAACTGTTTTTT. Its translation is CASSLLGDSLPKLFF.

V usage is TRBV14 and J usage is TRBJ1-3; weak D call: TRBD1 (6 bases). Germline lookup yields CDR1 SGHDN and CDR2 FVKESK. Deletions cut 4 bases from V and 1 base from J, with 17 bases between. The CDR3 runs to 17 residues. CDR3 sequence: CASSPPGHPNSGNTIYF. The CDR3 DNA reads as TGTGCCAGCAGCCCTCCGGGACATCCGAATTCTGGAAACACCATATATTTT.

In this sample, this clonotype turned up a few times. The V gene is TRBV3-1, the J gene TRBJ2-1; 10 bases are a match to TRBD2. Germline lookup yields CDR1 LGHDT and CDR2 YNNKEL (reference sequence). This CDR3 is 15 amino acids long. The ends lost 3 bases at V and 9 bases at J; junction bases unmatched: 8. The CDR3 spells CASSQPGLAFFEQFF. CDR3 bases: TGTGCCAGCAGCCAGCCGGGACTAGCGTTTTTTGAGCAGTTCTTC.